This T cell receptor (beta chain) was captured by sequencing in a study of blood T cell repertoires in COVID-19. Study-wide context: T cells, B-cell-depleted T cells, or PBMCs provided the cDNA or gDNA that served as material.

Per the original methods: Counts of nucleated cells, estimated from reference gene primer amplification, were obtained. TCRdb's table, derived via immunoSEQ multiplex PCR, lists solely in-frame clones and lacks some. For V, J and clone size, that table is used; D and trimming come from the DNA. This table has about 220,000 clones, roughly 84% appearing once. A remark on this clone: Additional DNA sequences in this sample encode the identical CDR3.

The TCR originated in a woman older than 75 with acute or convalescent COVID-19. The material sequenced was peripheral blood.

The DNA for the CDR3 is TGTGCCAGCAGCCAAGGACTAGCGGGGGGAACAGATACGCAGTATTTT. It codes for CASSQGLAGGTDTQYF. The chain recombines TRBV3-1 (or the pseudogene TRBV3-2) with TRBJ2-3; TRBD2 matches 13 bases. The CDR3 extends over 16 amino acids. The V and J ends lost 1 base and 3 bases, in that order; junction bases with no gene match: 1. Germline V lookup: CDR1 LGHDT, CDR2 YNNKEL (reference sequence).